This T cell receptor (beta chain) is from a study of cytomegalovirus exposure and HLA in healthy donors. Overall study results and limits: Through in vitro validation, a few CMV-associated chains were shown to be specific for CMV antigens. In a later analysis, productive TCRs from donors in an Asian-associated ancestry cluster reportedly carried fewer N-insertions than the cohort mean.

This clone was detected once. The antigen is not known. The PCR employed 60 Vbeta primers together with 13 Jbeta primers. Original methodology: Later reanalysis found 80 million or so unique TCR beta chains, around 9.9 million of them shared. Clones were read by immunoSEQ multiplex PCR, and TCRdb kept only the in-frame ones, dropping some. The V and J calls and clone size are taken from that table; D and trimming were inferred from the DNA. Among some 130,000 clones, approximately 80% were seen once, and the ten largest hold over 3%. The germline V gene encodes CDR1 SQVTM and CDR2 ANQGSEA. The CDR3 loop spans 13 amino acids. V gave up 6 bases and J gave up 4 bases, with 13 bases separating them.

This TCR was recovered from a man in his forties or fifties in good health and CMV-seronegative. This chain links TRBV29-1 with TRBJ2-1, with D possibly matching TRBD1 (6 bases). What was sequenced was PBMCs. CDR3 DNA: TGCAGCGTGGGAAGGGACACTTACAATGAGCAGTTCTTC. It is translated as CSVGRDTYNEQFF.